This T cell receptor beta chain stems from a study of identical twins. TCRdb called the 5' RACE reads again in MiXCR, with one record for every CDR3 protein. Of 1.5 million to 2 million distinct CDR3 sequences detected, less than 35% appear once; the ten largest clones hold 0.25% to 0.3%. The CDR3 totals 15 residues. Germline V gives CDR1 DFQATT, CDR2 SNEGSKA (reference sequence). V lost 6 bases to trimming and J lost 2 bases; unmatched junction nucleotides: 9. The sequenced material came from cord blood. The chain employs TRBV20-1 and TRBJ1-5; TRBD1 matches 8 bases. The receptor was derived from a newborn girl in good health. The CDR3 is CSATHGTGCNQPQHF. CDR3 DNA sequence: TGCAGTGCCACGCACGGGACAGGCTGCAATCAGCCCCAGCATTTT.